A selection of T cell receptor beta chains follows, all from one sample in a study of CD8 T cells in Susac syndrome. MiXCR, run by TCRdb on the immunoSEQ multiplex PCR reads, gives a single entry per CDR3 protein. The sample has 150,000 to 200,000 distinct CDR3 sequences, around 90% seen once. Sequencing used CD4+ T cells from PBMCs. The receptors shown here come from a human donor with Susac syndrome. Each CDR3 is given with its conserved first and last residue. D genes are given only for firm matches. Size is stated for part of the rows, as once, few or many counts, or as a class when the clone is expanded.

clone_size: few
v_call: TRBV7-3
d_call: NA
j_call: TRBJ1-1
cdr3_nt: TGTGCCAGCAGCCAAGGCCCAACGAACACTGAAGCTTTCTTT
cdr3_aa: CASSQGPTNTEAFF

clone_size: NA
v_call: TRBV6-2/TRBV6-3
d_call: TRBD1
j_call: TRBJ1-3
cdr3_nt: TGTGCCAGCAGTTACGGGACAGGTGGAAACACCATATATTTT
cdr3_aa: CASSYGTGGNTIYF

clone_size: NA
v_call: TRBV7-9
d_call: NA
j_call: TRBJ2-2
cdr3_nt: TGTGCCAGCAGCTTAGATGTAGGGCGGAACACCGGGGAGCTGTTTTTT
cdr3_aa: CASSLDVGRNTGELFF

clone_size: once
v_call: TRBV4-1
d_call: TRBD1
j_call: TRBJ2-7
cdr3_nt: TGCGCCAGCAGCCAGGGGACAGGGAACGAGCAGTACTTC
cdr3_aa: CASSQGTGNEQYF

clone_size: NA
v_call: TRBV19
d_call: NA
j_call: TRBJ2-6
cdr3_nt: TGTGCCAGTAGTAGCTCTGGGGCCAACGTCCTGACTTTC
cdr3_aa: CASSSSGANVLTF

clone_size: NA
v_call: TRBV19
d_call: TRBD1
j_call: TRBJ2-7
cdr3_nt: TGTGCCAGTGGGACAGTAAACTCCTACGAGCAGTACTTC
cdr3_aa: CASGTVNSYEQYF

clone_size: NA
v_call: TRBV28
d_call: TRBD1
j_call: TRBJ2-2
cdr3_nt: TGTGCCAGCAGTTCCCATTGGACAGGGAAGGGCGGGGAGCTGTTTTTT
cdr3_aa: CASSSHWTGKGGELFF

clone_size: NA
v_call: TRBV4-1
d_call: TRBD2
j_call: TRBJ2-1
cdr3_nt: TGCGCCAGCAGCCAGAATACCCCCACTCTAAGCGGGGGGGCTGACAATGAGCAGTTCTTC
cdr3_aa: CASSQNTPTLSGGADNEQFF

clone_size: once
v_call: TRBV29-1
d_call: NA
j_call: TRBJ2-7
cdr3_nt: TGCAGCGTTCGGTCAGCCTACGAGCAGTACTTC
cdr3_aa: CSVRSAYEQYF

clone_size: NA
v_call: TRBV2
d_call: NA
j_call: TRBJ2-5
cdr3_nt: TGTGCCAGCAGTGACTACGGTGGACTGGTCCAAGAGACCCAGTACTTC
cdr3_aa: CASSDYGGLVQETQYF

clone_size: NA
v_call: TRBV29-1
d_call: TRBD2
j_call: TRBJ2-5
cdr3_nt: TGCAGCGCTACTAGCGGGGGGGCCGCAGAGACCCAGTACTTC
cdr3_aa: CSATSGGAAETQYF

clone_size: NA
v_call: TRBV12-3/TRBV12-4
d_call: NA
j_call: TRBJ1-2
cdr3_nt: TGTGCCAGCAGTTTCGGGGACAACTATGGCTACACCTTC
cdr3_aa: CASSFGDNYGYTF

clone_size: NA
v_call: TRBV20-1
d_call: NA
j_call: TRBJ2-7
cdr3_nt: TGCAGTGCTAGTCTGGTCAGCGGCTCCTACGAGCAGTACTTC
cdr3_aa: CSASLVSGSYEQYF

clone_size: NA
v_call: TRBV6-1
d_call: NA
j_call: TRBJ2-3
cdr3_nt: TGTGCCAGCAGTGAAAGGGTGGGGAGCACAGATACGCAGTATTTT
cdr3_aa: CASSERVGSTDTQYF

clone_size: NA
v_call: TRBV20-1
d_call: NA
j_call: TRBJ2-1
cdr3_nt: TGCAGTGCTAGAGGAACTAGTTGGGCTACCAATGAGCAGTTCTTC
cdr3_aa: CSARGTSWATNEQFF

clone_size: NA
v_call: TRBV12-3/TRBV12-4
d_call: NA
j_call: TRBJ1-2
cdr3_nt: TGTGCCAGCAGTTTGGAGACAGGAAGGGGCTACACCTTC
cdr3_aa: CASSLETGRGYTF

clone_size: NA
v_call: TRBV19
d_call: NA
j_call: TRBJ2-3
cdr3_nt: TGTGCCAGTAGTATTAGCGTGGATGGAGATACGCAGTATTTT
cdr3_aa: CASSISVDGDTQYF

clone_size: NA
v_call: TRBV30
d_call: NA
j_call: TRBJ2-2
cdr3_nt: TGTGCCTGGAGCCGAGAGATAGGACAGTCTTGGGGAACCGGGGAGCTGTTTTTT
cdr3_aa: CAWSREIGQSWGTGELFF

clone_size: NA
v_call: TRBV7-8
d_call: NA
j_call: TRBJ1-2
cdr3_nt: TGTGCCAGCAGCTTATTTAGGGCGCCTGCTAACTATGGCTACACCTTC
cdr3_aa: CASSLFRAPANYGYTF

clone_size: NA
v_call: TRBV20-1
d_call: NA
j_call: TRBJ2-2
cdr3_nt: TGCAGTGCTAGTGTCCAGGTCGCCACCGGGGAGCTGTTTTTT
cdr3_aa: CSASVQVATGELFF

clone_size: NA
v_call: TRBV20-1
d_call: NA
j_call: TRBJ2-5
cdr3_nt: TGCAGTGCTAGAGATCGGGGCGGCCGTTTGGCCCAGTACTTC
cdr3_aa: CSARDRGGRLAQYF

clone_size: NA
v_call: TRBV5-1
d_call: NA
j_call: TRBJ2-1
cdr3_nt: TGCGCCAGCAGTATCGAAGGGATCTACAATGAGCAGTTCTTC
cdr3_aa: CASSIEGIYNEQFF

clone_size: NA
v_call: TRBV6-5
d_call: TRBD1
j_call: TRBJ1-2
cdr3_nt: TGTGCCAGCAGTTACTCCGGACAGGGAGGTGGCTACACCTTC
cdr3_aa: CASSYSGQGGGYTF

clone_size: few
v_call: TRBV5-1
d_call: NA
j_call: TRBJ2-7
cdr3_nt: TGCGCCAGCAGCTTGGGGGGTTACAAGTCCGACGAGCAGTACTTC
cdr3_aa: CASSLGGYKSDEQYF

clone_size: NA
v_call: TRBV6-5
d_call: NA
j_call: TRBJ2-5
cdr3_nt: TGTGCCAGCAGTTACTGGGGGATTCGTCCGGGTGGGACCCAGTACTTC
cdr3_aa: CASSYWGIRPGGTQYF

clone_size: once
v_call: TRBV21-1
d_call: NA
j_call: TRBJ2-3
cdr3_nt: TGTGCCACCCCGCGGGGGAAGCCTGTCTCAGATACGCAGTATTTT
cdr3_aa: CATPRGKPVSDTQYF

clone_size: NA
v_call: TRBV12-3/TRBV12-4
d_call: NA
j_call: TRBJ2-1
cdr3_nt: TGTGCCAGCAGTTTATTAGGGGGACGCCTAGTGACCTACAATGAGCAGTTCTTC
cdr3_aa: CASSLLGGRLVTYNEQFF

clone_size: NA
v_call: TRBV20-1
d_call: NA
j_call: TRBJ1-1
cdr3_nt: TGCAGTGCTAGTCTCGGGGTGCCTTGGGGCACTGAAGCTTTCTTT
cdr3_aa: CSASLGVPWGTEAFF

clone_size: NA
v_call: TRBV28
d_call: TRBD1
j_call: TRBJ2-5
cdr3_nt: TGTGCCAGCAGTCTCGGACAGGGGGCATCGGAAGAGACCCAGTACTTC
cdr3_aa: CASSLGQGASEETQYF

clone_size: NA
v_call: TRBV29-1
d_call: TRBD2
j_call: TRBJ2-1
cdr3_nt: TGCAGCGTTGAAGGTCGGACTAGCTCCTACAATGAGCAGTTCTTC
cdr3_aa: CSVEGRTSSYNEQFF

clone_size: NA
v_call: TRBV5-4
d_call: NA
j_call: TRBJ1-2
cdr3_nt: TGTGCCACCAAACAGTCGCGAAGTGGCAACTATGGCTACACCTTC
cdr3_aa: CATKQSRSGNYGYTF

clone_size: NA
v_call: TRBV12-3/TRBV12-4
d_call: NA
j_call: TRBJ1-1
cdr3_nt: TGTGCCAGCAGTGCCGGGACGTACACTGAAGCTTTCTTT
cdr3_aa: CASSAGTYTEAFF

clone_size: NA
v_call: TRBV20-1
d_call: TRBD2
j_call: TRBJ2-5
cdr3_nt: TGCAGTGCTCCCTCGGCTAGCGGTGCGCCCGGGACCCAGTACTTC
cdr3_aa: CSAPSASGAPGTQYF

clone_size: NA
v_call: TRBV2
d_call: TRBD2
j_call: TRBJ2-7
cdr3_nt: TGTGCCAGCAGTCCCCGCGCTAGCGGGGGCTACGAGCAGTACTTC
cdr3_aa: CASSPRASGGYEQYF

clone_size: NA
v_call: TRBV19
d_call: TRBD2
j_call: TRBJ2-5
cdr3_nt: TGTGCCAGTAGTAGGACTAGCGGGAGCATGGAAGAGACCCAGTACTTC
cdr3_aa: CASSRTSGSMEETQYF

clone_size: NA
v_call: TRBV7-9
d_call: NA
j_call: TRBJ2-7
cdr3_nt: TGTGCCAGCAGCTTCCACCACGAGCAGTACTTC
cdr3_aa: CASSFHHEQYF

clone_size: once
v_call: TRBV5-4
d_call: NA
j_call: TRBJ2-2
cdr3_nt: TGTGCCAGCAGCTTGGGGCAGTTCAACACCGGGGAGCTGTTTTTT
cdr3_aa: CASSLGQFNTGELFF

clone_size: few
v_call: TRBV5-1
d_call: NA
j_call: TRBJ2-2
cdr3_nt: TGCGCCAGCAGCTTGGCTAGCGAGAACACCGGGGAGCTGTTTTTT
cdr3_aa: CASSLASENTGELFF

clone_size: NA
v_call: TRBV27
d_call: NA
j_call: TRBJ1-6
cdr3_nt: TGTGCCAGCAGCGGGACCGCTTACCTCTCCTATAATTCACCCCTCCACTTT
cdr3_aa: CASSGTAYLSYNSPLHF

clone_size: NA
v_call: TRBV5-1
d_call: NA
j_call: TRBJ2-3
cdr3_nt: TGCGCCAGCAGCTTGATGTCCGGGACCGCGGGCCCTAGCACAGATACGCAGTATTTT
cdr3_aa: CASSLMSGTAGPSTDTQYF

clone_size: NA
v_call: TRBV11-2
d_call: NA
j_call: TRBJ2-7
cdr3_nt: TGTGCCAGCAGCTCCTATGTGGGCGGCGAGCAGTACTTC
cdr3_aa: CASSSYVGGEQYF

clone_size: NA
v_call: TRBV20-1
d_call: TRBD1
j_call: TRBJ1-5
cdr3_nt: TGCAGTGCTAGAGATGGGACAGCTTATAGCAATCAGCCCCAGCATTTT
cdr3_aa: CSARDGTAYSNQPQHF

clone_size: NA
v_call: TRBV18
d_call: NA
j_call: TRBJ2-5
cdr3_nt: TGTGCCAGCTCACCTGGGCGGAGCCAAGAGACCCAGTACTTC
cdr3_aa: CASSPGRSQETQYF

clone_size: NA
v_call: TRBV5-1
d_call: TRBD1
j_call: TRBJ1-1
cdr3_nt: TGCGCCAGCAGCGGGACAGGGGGCTTGAACACTGAAGCTTTCTTT
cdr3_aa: CASSGTGGLNTEAFF

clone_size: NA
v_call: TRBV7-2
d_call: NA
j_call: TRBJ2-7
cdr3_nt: TGTGCCAGCAGCCCTAGTCAGGGGCCCTACGAGCAGTACTTC
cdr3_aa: CASSPSQGPYEQYF

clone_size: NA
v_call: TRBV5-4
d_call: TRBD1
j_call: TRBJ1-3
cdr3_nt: TGTGCCAGCAGCCGACAGGGGGGAAACACCATATATTTT
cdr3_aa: CASSRQGGNTIYF

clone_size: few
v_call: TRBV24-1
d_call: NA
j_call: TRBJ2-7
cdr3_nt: TGTGCCACCAGTGATGGGACACATTACGAGCAGTACTTC
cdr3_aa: CATSDGTHYEQYF

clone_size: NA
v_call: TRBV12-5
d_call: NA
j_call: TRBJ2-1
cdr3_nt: TGTGCTAGTGGTTCGAGGAGGGGGGACTACAATGAGCAGTTCTTC
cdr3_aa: CASGSRRGDYNEQFF

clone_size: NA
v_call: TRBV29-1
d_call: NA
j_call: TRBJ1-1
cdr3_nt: TGCAGCGTCATTGGAAGAGCTTTCTTT
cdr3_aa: CSVIGRAFF

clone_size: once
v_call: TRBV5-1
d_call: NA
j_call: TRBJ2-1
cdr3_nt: TGCGCCAGCAGCACGACAGGAGACTCCTACAATGAGCAGTTCTTC
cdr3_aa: CASSTTGDSYNEQFF

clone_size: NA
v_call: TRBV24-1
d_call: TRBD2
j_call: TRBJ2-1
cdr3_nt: TGTGCCACCAGTGCAGGAAGCGGGAGAGGGAGTGAGCAGTTCTTC
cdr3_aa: CATSAGSGRGSEQFF

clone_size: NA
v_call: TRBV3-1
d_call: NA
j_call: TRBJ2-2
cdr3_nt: TGTGCCAGCAGCCAAGGTAGAGGGGAGCTGTTTTTT
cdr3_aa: CASSQGRGELFF

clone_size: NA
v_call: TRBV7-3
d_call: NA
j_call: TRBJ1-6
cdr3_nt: TGTGCCAGCAGCCGAGGGACCTTTAATTCACCCCTCCACTTT
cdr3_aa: CASSRGTFNSPLHF

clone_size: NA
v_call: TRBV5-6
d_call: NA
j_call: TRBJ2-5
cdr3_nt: TGTGCCAGCAGCCCACCGGGACACGTTGAGACCCAGTACTTC
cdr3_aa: CASSPPGHVETQYF

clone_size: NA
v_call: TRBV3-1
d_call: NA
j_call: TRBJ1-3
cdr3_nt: TGTGCCAGCAGCCAAGGCGTGGGACTGACTGGAAACACCATATATTTT
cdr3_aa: CASSQGVGLTGNTIYF